This T cell receptor beta chain stems from a study of tumor and adjacent non-tumor tissue in lung cancer. Study details: Aged about 30 to 76 years, patients included roughly ten men and a few women with stage I to III disease.

The library came from three nested PCR rounds adapted from ARM-PCR protocols. TCRdb reprocessed the multiplex PCR reads via MiXCR and lists one record per CDR3 protein. The table records approximately 100,000 distinct CDR3 sequences, more than 70% of them present only once. Study-level findings and limits: Higher tumor TCR diversity was associated with shorter survival. Tumor tissue had significantly higher TCR diversity than normal lung. In normal lung, the top 100 clones were significantly more dominant than in tumor.

CDR1 and CDR2 from the germline V gene are MNHNY and SVGAGI (reference sequence). This CDR3 is 13 amino acids long. As concerns this clonotype: The antigen remains unidentified. Germline and junction disagree at one end, which may indicate a read error.

The template was RNA from unsorted bulk tissue. The chain links TRBV6-6 to TRBJ1-5; a weak D match, TRBD1 (6 bases). Specimen: lung tumor tissue. The receptor was isolated from a woman aged 60-70 years with non-small cell lung cancer. The CDR3: CASSHRVNQPHRF. In DNA, the CDR3 is TGTGCCAGCAGTCACAGGGTTAATCAGCCCCACCGTTTT.